The clone carrying this T cell receptor beta chain was found a few times. This record belongs to a study of blood T cells in healthy people across ages. Primed by a sample-barcoded 5' primer and a J-beta primer mix, a second PCR proceeded for about 7 to 12 cycles. TCRdb called the 5' RACE reads again in MiXCR, with one record for every CDR3 protein. The top ten clones hold approximately 40% of a sample with fewer than 950,000 distinct CDR3 sequences, 40% to 65% of them seen once. CDR3 length equals 14 residues. In germline, CDR1 is LGHNA, CDR2 YNFKEQ. V lost 6 bases to trimming and J lost 6 bases, with 18 bases between them.

Sequencing was performed on blood. This receptor was identified in a man aged 80 or over in good health. The chain employs TRBV4-2 and TRBJ2-7; D might be TRBD1 (5 bases). CDR3 amino acids: CASSANEEGAEQYF. The CDR3 nucleotides are TGTGCCAGCAGTGCGAACGAAGAAGGGGCCGAGCAGTACTTC.